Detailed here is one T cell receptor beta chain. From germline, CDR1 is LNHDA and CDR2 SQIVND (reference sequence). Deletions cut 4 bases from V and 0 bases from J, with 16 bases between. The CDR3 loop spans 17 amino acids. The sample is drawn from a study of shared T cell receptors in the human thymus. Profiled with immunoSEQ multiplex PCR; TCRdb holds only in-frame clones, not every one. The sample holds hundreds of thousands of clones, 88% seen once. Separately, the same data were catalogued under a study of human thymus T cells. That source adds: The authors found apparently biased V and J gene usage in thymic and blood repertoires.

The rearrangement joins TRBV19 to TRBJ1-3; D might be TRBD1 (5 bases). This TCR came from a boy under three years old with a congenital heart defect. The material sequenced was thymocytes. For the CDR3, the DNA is TGTGCCAGTAGTACCAAGGGGCAGCAGGACTCTGGAAACACCATATATTTT. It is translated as CASSTKGQQDSGNTIYF.